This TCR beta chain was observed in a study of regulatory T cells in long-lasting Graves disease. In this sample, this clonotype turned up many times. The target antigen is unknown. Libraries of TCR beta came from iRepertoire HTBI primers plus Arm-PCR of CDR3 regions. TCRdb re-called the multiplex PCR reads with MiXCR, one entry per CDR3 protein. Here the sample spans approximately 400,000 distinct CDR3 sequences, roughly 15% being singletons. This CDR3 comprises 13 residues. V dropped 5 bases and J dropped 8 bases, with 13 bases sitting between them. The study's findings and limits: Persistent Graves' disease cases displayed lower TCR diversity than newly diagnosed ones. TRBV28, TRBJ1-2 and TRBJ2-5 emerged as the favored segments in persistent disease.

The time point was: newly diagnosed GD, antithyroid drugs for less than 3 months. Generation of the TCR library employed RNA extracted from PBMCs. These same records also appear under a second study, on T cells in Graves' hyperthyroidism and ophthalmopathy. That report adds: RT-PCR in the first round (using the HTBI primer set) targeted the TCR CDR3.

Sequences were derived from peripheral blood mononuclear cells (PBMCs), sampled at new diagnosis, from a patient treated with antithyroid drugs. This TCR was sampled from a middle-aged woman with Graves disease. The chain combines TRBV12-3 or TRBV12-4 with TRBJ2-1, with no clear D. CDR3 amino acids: CASSDRSLDEQFF. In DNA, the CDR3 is TGTGCCAGCAGTGACCGGTCTCTAGATGAGCAGTTCTTC.